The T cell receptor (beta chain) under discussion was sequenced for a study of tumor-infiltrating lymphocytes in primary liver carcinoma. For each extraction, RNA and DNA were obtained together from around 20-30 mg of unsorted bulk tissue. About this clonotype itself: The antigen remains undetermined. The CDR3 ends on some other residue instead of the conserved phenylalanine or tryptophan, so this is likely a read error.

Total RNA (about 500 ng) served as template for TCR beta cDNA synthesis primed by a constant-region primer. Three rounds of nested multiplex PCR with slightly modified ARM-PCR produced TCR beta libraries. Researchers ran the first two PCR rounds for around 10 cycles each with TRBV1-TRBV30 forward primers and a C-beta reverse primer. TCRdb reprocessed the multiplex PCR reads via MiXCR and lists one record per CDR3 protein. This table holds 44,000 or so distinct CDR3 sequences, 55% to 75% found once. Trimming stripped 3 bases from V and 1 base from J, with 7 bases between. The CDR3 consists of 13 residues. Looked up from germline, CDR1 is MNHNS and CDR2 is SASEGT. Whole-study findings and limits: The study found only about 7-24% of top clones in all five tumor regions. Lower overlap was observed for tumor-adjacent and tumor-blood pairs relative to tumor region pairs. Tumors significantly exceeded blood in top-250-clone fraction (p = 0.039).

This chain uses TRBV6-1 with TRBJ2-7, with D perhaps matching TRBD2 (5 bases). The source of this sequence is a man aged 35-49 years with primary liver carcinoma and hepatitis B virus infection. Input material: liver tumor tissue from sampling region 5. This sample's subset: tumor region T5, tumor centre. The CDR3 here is CASSERGSYEQYS. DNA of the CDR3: TGTGCCAGCAGTGAGCGAGGGTCCTACGAGCAGTACTCC.